Listed below are T cell receptor beta chains from one sample, sequenced in a study of blood T cells in healthy people across ages. TCRdb recomputed calls from the 5' RACE reads with MiXCR, one row per CDR3 protein. The sample yields roughly 680,000 distinct CDR3 sequences, about 52% seen once. The sample comprised blood. The receptors originated from a woman aged 55-69 years in good health. CDR3s include the opening cysteine and the closing phenylalanine or tryptophan. Each record gives: J gene, V gene, clone size, D gene, CDR3 protein. The D gene is left open where the match is weak. Clone size is shown for a subset of rows, as once, few, many or a class of expanded clone.

j_call: TRBJ1-2
v_call: TRBV7-2
clone_size: -
d_call: -
cdr3_aa: CASSLAVAVYGYTF

j_call: TRBJ1-1
v_call: TRBV7-9
clone_size: few
d_call: TRBD1
cdr3_aa: CASSPGQGASWTEAFF

j_call: TRBJ2-1
v_call: TRBV11-2
clone_size: -
d_call: -
cdr3_aa: CASRDFRRTLSSSYNEQFF

j_call: TRBJ2-2
v_call: TRBV20-1
clone_size: -
d_call: TRBD2
cdr3_aa: CSASKGLADGELFF

j_call: -
v_call: TRBV6-2/TRBV6-3
clone_size: -
d_call: -
cdr3_aa: CASSYAGAYEQYF

j_call: TRBJ2-5
v_call: TRBV4-3
clone_size: -
d_call: TRBD2
cdr3_aa: CASSAHGTSGYNEQYF

j_call: TRBJ2-7
v_call: TRBV11-2
clone_size: few
d_call: TRBD2
cdr3_aa: CASSRLANQRYEQYF

j_call: TRBJ2-1
v_call: TRBV6-2/TRBV6-3
clone_size: -
d_call: -
cdr3_aa: CASSRGPSSYNEQFF

j_call: TRBJ2-1
v_call: TRBV9
clone_size: -
d_call: TRBD2
cdr3_aa: CASSELAGAYNEQFF

j_call: TRBJ1-5
v_call: TRBV7-9
clone_size: -
d_call: -
cdr3_aa: CASSSSFQPQHF

j_call: TRBJ1-1
v_call: TRBV7-3
clone_size: -
d_call: -
cdr3_aa: CASSLSNLISTEAFF

j_call: TRBJ2-7
v_call: TRBV2
clone_size: few
d_call: -
cdr3_aa: CASRPQGPEQYF

j_call: TRBJ1-1
v_call: TRBV20-1
clone_size: -
d_call: -
cdr3_aa: CSAKLQYLNTEAFF

j_call: TRBJ2-1
v_call: TRBV7-9
clone_size: -
d_call: TRBD2
cdr3_aa: CASRSIAGGPSYNEQFF

j_call: TRBJ2-1
v_call: TRBV7-2
clone_size: -
d_call: -
cdr3_aa: CASSFNRGLLGNEQFF

j_call: TRBJ1-3
v_call: TRBV20-1
clone_size: -
d_call: TRBD1
cdr3_aa: CSARVGQEGNTIYF

j_call: TRBJ2-1
v_call: TRBV20-1
clone_size: once
d_call: TRBD2
cdr3_aa: CSARDRLAASYNEQFF

j_call: TRBJ1-2
v_call: TRBV30
clone_size: few
d_call: -
cdr3_aa: CAWSVQTYGYTF

j_call: TRBJ2-3
v_call: TRBV4-3
clone_size: -
d_call: -
cdr3_aa: CAGSQDGLTPTDTQYF

j_call: TRBJ2-2
v_call: TRBV12-3/TRBV12-4
clone_size: few
d_call: -
cdr3_aa: CASLDRTTSGNTGELFF

j_call: -
v_call: TRBV12-5
clone_size: -
d_call: TRBD1
cdr3_aa: CASGVGQGVCEQYF

j_call: TRBJ2-7
v_call: TRBV7-3
clone_size: -
d_call: -
cdr3_aa: CASSLGQPSYEQYF